This TCR beta chain is from a study of cytomegalovirus exposure and HLA in healthy donors. Findings and limits, study-wide: The majority of TCR sequences were rare, yet some public TCRs appeared in many donors. There were a few CMV-associated chains whose specificity for CMV antigens was confirmed in vitro.

As for this clone: Antigen specificity is unknown.

This table comes from immunoSEQ multiplex PCR, and its TCRdb copy is limited to in-frame clones, with some not included. The sample has 90,000 to 150,000 clones, about 82% seen once. The germline V and J ends were trimmed by 2 bases and 2 bases, with 9 bases remaining between them. The CDR3 covers 14 residues. Per the germline V gene, CDR1 is MNHNS and CDR2 is SASEGT. The TCR originated in a man younger than 35 in good health and CMV-seronegative. The gene calls are TRBV6-1 and TRBJ1-2, with D possibly TRBD1 on 5 matching bases. The sequenced sample was PBMCs. CDR3 region: CASSELDRNYGYTF. For the CDR3, the DNA is TGTGCCAGCAGTGAACTCGACAGAAACTATGGCTACACCTTC.